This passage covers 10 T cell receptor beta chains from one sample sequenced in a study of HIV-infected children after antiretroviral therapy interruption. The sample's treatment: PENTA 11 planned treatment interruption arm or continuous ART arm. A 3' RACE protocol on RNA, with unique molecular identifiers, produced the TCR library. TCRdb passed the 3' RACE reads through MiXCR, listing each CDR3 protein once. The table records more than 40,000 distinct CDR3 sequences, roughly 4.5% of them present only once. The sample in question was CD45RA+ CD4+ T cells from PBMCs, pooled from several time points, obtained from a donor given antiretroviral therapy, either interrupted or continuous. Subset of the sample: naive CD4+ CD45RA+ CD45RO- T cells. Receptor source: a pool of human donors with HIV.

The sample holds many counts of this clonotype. CDR3 sequence: CSVESRSGHGYTF. CDR3 nucleotides: TGCAGCGTTGAAAGTCGGAGTGGCCATGGCTACACCTTC. The rearrangement joins TRBV29-1 to TRBJ1-2; D remains ambiguous. V was pared by 2 bases and J by 6 bases, with 13 bases between. Germline V gives CDR1 SQVTM, CDR2 ANQGSEA. This CDR3 has 13 amino acids.

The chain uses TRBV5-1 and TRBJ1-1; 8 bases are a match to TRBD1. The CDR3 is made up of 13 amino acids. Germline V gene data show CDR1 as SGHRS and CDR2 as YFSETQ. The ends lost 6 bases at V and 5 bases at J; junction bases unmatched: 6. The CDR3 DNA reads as TGCGCCAGCACCCTGGACAGGGCTACTGAAGCTTTCTTT. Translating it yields CASTLDRATEAFF.

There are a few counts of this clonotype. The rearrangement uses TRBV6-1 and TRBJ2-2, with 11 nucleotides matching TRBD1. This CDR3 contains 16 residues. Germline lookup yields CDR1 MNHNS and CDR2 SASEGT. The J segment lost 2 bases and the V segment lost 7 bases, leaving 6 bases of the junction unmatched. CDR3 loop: CASTRRTGGNTGELFF. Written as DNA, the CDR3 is TGTGCCAGCACCAGGCGGACAGGGGGCAACACCGGGGAGCTGTTTTTT.

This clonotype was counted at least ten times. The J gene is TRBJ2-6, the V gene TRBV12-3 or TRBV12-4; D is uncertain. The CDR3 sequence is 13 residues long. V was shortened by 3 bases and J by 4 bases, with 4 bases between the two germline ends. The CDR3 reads CASSFQGANVLTF. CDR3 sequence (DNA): TGTGCCAGCAGTTTTCAGGGGGCCAACGTCCTGACTTTC.

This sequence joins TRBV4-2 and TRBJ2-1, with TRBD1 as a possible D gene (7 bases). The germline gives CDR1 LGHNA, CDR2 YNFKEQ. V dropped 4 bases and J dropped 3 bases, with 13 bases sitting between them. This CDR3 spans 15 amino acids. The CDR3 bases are TGTGCCAGCAGCCTTCAGGGGGGCCTCTACAATGAGCAGTTCTTC. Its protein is CASSLQGGLYNEQFF.

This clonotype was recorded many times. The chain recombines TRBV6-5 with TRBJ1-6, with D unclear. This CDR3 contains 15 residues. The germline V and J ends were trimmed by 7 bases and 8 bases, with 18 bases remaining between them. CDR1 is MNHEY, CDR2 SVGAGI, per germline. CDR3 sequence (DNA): TGTGCCAGCACCCCCACGCTCACCGCCGATTCACCCCTCCACTTT. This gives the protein CASTPTLTADSPLHF.

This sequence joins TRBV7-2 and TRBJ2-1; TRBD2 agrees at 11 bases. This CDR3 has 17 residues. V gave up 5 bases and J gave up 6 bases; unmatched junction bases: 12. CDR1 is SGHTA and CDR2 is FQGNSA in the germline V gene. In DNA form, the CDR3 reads TGTGCCAGCAGCATAATGGTCCCTAGCGGGGGGCGCAATGAGCAGTTCTTC. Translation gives CASSIMVPSGGRNEQFF.

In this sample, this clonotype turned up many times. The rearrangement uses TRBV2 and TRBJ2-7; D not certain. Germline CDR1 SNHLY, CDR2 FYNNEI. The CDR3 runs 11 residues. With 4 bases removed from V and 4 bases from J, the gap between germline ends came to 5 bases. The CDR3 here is CASSVGYEQYF. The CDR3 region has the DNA TGTGCCAGCAGTGTGGGGTACGAGCAGTACTTC.

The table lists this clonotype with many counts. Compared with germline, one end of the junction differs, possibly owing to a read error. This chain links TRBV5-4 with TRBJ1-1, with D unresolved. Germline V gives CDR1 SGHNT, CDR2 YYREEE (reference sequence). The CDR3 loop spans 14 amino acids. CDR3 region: CASSSPDSNTEAFF. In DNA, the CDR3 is TGTGCCAGCAGCTCCCCGGACTCAAACACTGAAGCCTTCTTT.

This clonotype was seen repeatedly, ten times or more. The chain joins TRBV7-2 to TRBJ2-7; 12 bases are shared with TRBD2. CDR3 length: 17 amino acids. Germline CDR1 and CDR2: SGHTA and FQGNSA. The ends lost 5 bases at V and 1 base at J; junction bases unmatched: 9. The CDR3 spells CASSARLAGVASYEQYF. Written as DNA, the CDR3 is TGTGCCAGCAGCGCCAGACTAGCGGGGGTCGCTTCCTACGAGCAGTACTTC.